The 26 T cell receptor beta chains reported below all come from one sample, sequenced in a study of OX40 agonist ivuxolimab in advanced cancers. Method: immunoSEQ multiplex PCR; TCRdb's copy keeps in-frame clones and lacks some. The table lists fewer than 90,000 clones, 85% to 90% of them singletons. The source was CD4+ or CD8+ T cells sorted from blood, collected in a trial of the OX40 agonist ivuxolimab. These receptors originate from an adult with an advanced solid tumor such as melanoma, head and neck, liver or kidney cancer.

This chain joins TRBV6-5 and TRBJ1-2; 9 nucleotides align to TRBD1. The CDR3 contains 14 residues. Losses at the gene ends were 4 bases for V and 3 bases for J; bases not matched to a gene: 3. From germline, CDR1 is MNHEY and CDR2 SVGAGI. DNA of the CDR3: TGTGCCAGCAGTTGGGGACAGGGCGACTATGGCTACACCTTC. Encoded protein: CASSWGQGDYGYTF.

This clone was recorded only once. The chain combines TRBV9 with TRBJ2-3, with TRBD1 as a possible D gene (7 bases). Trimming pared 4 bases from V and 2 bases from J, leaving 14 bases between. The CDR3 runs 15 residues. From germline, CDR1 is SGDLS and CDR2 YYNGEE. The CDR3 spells CASSSGGPATDTQYF. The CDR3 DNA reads TGTGCCAGCAGCTCAGGGGGGCCCGCCACAGATACGCAGTATTTT.

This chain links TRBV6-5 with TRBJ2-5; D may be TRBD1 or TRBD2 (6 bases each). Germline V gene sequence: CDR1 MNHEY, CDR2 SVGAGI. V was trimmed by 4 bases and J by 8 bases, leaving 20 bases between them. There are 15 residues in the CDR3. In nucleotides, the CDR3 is TGTGCCAGCAGTTCCTCGACAGGCTGGGGGGATACCCAGTACTTC. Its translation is CASSSSTGWGDTQYF.

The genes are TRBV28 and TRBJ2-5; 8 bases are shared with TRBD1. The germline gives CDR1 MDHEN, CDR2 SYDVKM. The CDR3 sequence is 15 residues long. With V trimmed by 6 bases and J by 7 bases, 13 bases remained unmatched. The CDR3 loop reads CASSPGGPGKGTQYF. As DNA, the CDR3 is TGTGCCAGCAGCCCAGGGGGCCCAGGGAAAGGGACCCAGTACTTC.

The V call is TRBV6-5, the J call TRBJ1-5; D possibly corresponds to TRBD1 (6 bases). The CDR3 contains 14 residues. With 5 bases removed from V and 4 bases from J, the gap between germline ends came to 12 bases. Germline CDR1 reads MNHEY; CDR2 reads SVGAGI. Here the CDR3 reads CASSNRDTNQPQHF. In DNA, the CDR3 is TGTGCCAGCAGTAACCGGGACACTAATCAGCCCCAGCATTTT.

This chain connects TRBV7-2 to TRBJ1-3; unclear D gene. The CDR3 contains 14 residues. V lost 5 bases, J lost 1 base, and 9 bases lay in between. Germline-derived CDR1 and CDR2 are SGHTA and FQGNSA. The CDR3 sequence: CASSQEGSGNTIYF. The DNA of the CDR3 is TGTGCCAGCAGCCAAGAGGGATCTGGAAACACCATATATTTT.

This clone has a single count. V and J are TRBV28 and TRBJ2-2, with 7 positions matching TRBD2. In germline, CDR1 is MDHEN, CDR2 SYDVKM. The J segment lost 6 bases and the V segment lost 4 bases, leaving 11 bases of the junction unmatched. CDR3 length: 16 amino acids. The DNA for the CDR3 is TGTGCCAGCAGTTCGACTAGCTTAGCGGTCGCCGGGGAGCTGTTTTTT. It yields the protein CASSSTSLAVAGELFF.

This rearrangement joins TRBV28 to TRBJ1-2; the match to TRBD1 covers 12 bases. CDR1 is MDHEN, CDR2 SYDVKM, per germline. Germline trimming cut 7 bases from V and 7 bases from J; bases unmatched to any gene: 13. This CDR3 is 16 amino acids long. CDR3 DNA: TGTGCCAGCACCCTTCTACCGGGACAGGGGGCTGGTGGCTACACCTTC. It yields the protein CASTLLPGQGAGGYTF.

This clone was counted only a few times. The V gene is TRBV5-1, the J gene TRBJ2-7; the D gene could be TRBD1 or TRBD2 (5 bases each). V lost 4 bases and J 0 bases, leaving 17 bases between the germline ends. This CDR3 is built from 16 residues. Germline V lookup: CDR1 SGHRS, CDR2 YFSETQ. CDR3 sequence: CASSPERGALSYEQYF. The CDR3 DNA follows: TGCGCCAGCAGCCCCGAGAGGGGCGCCCTCTCCTACGAGCAGTACTTC.

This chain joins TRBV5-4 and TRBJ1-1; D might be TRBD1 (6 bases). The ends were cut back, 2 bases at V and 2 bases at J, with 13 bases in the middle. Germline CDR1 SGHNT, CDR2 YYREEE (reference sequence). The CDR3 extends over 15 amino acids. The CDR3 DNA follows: TGTGCCAGCAGCTTTGATAACAGGGTAAACACTGAAGCTTTCTTT. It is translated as CASSFDNRVNTEAFF.

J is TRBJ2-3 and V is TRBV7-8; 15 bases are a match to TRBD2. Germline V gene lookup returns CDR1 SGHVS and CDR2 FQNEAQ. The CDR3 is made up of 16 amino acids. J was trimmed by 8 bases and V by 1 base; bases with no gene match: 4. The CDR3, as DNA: TGTGCCAGCAGCTTAGGGACTAGCGGGAGGGCAAGTACGCAGTATTTT. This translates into CASSLGTSGRASTQYF.

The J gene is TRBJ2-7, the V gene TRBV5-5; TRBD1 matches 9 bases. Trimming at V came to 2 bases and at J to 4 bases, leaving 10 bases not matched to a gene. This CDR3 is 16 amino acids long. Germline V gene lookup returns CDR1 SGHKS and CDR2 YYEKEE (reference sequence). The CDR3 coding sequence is TGTGCCAGCAGCTTTAGGGCCGGACAGGGGTATTACGAGCAGTACTTC. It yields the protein CASSFRAGQGYYEQYF.

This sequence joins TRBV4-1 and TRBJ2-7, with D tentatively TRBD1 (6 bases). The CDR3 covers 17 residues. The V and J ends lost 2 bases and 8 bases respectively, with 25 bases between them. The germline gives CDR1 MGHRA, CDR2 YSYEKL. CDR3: CASSQLLQGQGTRQQYF. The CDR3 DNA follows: TGCGCCAGCAGCCAACTCCTTCAAGGCCAGGGGACCAGACAGCAGTACTTC.

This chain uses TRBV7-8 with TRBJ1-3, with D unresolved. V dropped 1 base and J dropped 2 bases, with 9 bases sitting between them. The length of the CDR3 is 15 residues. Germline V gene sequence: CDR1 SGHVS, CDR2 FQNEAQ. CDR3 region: CASSLDAGPGNTIYF. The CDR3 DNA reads TGTGCCAGCAGCTTAGATGCAGGACCTGGAAACACCATATATTTT.

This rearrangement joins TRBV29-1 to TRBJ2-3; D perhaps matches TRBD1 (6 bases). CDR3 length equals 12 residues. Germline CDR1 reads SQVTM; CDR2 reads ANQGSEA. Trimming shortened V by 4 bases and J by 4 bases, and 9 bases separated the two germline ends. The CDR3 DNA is TGCAGCGTTGCTGGGGGCCCAGATACGCAGTATTTT. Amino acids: CSVAGGPDTQYF.

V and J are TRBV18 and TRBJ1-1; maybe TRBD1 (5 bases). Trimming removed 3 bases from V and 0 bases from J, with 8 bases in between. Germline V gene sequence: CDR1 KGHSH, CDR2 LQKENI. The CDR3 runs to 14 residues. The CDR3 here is CASSPSGMNTEAFF. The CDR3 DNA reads TGTGCCAGCTCACCTTCAGGGATGAACACTGAAGCTTTCTTT.

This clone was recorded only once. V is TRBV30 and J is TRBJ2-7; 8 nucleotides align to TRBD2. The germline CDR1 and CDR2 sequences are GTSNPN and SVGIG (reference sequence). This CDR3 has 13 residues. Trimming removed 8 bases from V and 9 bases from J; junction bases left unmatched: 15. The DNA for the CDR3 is TGTGCCGGATTCGCCGGGACTAGTCCTGGGCAGTACTTC. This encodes CAGFAGTSPGQYF.

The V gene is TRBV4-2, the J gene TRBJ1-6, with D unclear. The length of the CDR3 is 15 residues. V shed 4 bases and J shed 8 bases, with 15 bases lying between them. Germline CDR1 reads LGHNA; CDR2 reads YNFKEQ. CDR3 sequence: CASSLRTGEHSPLHF. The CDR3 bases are TGTGCCAGCAGCCTCCGGACTGGGGAACATTCACCCCTCCACTTT.

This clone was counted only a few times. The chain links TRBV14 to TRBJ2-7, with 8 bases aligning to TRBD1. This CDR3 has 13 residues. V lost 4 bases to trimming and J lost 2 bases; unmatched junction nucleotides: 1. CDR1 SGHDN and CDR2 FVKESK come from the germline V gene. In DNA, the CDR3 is TGTGCCAGCAGCCCGGACAGGGCCTACGAGCAGTACTTC. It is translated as CASSPDRAYEQYF.

The CDR3 loop reads CASSLGGKSSYNSPLHF. The CDR3 DNA follows: TGTGCCAGCAGCTTGGGGGGAAAAAGCTCCTATAATTCACCCCTCCACTTT. The rearrangement uses TRBV5-4 and TRBJ1-6; D ambiguous. V was pared by 0 bases and J by 0 bases, with 10 bases between. The CDR3 loop spans 17 amino acids. Germline CDR1 reads SGHNT; CDR2 reads YYREEE (reference sequence).

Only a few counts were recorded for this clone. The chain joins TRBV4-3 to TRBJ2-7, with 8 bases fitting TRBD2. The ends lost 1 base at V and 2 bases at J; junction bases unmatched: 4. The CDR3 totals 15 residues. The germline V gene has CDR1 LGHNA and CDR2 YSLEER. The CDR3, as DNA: TGCGCCAGCAGCCAAGCACTAGCGGAAACCTACGAGCAGTACTTC. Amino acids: CASSQALAETYEQYF.

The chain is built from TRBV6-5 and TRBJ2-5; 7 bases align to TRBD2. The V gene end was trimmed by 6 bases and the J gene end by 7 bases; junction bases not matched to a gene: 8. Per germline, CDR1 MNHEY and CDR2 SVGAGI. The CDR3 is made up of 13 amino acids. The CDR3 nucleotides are TGTGCCAGCAGACCGACTAGCTCAGTGACCCAGTACTTC. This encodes CASRPTSSVTQYF.

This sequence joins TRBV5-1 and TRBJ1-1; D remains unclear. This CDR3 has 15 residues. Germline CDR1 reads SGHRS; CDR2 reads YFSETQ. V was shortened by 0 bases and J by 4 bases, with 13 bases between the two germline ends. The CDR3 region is CASSLAVPGATEAFF. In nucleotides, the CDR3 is TGCGCCAGCAGCTTGGCCGTCCCAGGAGCCACTGAAGCTTTCTTT.

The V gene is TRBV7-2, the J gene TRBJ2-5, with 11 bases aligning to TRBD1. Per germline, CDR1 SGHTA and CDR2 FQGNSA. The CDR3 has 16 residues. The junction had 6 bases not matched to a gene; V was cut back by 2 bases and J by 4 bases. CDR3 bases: TGTGCCAGCAGCTTATCTCGGACAGGGGGCGGAGAGACCCAGTACTTC. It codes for CASSLSRTGGGETQYF.

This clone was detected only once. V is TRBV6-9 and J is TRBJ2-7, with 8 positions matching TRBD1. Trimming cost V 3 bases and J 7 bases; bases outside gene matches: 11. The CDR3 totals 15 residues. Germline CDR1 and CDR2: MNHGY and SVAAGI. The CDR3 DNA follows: TGTGCCAGCAGTTACTCGATTACAGGGGGAACTGAGCAGTACTTC. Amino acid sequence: CASSYSITGGTEQYF.

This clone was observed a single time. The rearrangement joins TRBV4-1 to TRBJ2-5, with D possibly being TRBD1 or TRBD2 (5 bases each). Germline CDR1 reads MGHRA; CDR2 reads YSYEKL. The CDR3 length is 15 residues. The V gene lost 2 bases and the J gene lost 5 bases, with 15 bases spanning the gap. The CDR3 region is CASSQTRGVGETQYF. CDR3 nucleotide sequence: TGCGCCAGCAGCCAAACTAGGGGCGTCGGGGAGACCCAGTACTTC.